The source of this TCR beta chain is a study of human thymus T cells. Concerning this clone: The antigen remains unidentified.

Study-wide points: Gene usage for V and J segments appeared biased in thymic and blood repertoires. There were highly overlapping thymic repertoires among unrelated individuals, as related research reported.

Trimming took 5 bases from V and 7 from J; bases not matched to a gene: 12. Germline V gene lookup returns CDR1 MDHEN and CDR2 SYDVKM. The CDR3 is 16 amino acids. Thymus was obtained from resections taken during corrective heart surgery. Each of the donors was a healthy Finnish infant who was undergoing open corrective cardiac surgery for congenital heart defects. Generated by immunoSEQ multiplex PCR, the TCRdb table keeps only in-frame clones and is missing some. The table shows 78,000 or so clones, with 95% to 98% occurring only once. The sequence was collected from a boy younger than two with a congenital heart defect but otherwise immunologically healthy. The chain recombines TRBV28 with TRBJ2-7; TRBD1 agrees at 12 bases. Sequenced sample: thymus tissue. The CDR3 spells CASSPSGDRGRDEQYF. Written as DNA, the CDR3 is TGTGCCAGCAGTCCCTCAGGGGACAGGGGGCGAGATGAGCAGTACTTC.